Given below is one T cell receptor (beta chain) in context. Its antigen is not known. This entry comes from a study of cytomegalovirus exposure and HLA in healthy donors. Study results and caveats: As a later analysis showed, several of the most significant clusters appeared to be linked to common viral pathogens. Later analysis identified a missense DCLRE1C variant that was linked to TCR beta V- and J-gene trimming. Accurate prediction of HLA-A and HLA-B alleles (for most subjects) was reportedly achieved from TCR beta sequences. One later analysis reportedly identified an Asian-associated ancestry cluster that showed fewer N-insertions than the 666-donor mean.

J lost 4 bases, V lost 5 bases, and 6 bases had no gene match. CDR1 and CDR2 (germline): SEHNR, FQNEAQ (reference sequence). The CDR3 consists of 15 residues. Amplification used 60 Vbeta primers and 13 Jbeta primers. This table comes from immunoSEQ multiplex PCR, and its TCRdb copy is limited to in-frame clones, with some not included. The sample lists approximately 220,000 clones, over 60% seen once, with 15% to 17% in the top ten. V is TRBV7-9 and J is TRBJ1-2; 11 positions match TRBD1. Sequencing was performed on PBMCs. The TCR comes from a man between 35 and 55 years old in good health and CMV-seronegative. The CDR3 DNA follows: TGTGCCAGCAGCCCTTTTGGGACAGGGGGCTATGGCTACACCTTC. Its translation is CASSPFGTGGYGYTF.